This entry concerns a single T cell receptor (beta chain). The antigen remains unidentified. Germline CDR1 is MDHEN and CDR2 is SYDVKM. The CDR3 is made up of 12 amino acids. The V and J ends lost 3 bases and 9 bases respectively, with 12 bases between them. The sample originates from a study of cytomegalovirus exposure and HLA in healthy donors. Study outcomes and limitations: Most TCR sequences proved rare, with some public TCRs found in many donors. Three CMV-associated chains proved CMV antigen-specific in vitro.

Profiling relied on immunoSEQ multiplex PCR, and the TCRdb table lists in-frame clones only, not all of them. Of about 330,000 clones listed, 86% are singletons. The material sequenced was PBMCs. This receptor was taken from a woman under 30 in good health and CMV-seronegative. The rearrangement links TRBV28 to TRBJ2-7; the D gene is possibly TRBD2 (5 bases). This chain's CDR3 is CASSLGSVAQYF. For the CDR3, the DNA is TGTGCCAGCAGTTTGGGTAGCGTGGCGCAGTACTTC.